This T cell receptor beta chain was captured by sequencing in a study of blood T cells in healthy people across ages. CDR1 and CDR2 (germline): LGHNA, YSLEER. The CDR3 runs to 15 residues. V was clipped by 2 bases and J by 5 bases, with 16 bases between them. This clonotype was seen only a few times. A second PCR, run for about 7 to 11 cycles, used a sample-barcoded 5' primer plus a J-beta primer mix. Using its own MiXCR run on the 5' RACE reads, TCRdb lists one record per CDR3 protein. This sample has approximately 1,700,000 distinct CDR3 sequences, with about two fifths found just once. Sample: blood. This clonotype was obtained from a human donor in good health. This chain joins TRBV4-3 and TRBJ2-7, with a possible D match to TRBD1 (6 bases). This CDR3 is CASSQYQGLGNEQYF. The CDR3 DNA follows: TGCGCCAGCAGCCAATATCAGGGGCTGGGGAACGAGCAGTACTTC.